The entry below gives a single T cell receptor beta chain sequence along with its context. At one end the junction does not follow the germline gene, possibly because of a read error. This entry belongs to a study of cytomegalovirus exposure and HLA in healthy donors. PCR involved 60 Vbeta and 13 Jbeta primers. Using immunoSEQ multiplex PCR, the repertoire was profiled, and TCRdb retains in-frame clones only, with some absent. The sample totals under 65,000 clones. The CDR3 extends over 15 amino acids. CDR1 is MNHEY and CDR2 is SMNVEV in the germline V gene (reference sequence). The TCR originated in a woman aged 18 to 35 in good health and CMV-seronegative. The sample consisted of PBMCs. The chain is built from TRBV27 and TRBJ2-5, with D possibly TRBD1 on 6 matching bases. CDR3 in amino acids: CASSFLRGMGENQYF. For the CDR3, the DNA is TGTGCCAGCAGTTTCCTTAGGGGGATGGGTGAGAACCAGTACTTC.